This T cell receptor beta chain was captured by sequencing in a study of T cell repertoires in cytomegalovirus infection. The study's findings and limits: HLA-C-restricted CMV clonotypes gave the most frequent clonotype in two of eight donors.

Notes on this clonotype: Its antigen is still unknown.

The CDR3 sequence is 14 residues long. Germline V gene lookup returns CDR1 MDHEN and CDR2 SYDVKM. V was trimmed by 11 bases and J by 10 bases, leaving 24 bases between them. From the reads, TCRdb called clonotypes with MiXCR, one entry per CDR3 protein. The table includes fewer than 550,000 distinct CDR3 sequences, around a quarter detected once. This clonotype was obtained from a human donor in good health (CMV status not recorded). Some clones in this sample may be carry-over from other donors' samples. The V gene is TRBV28, the J gene TRBJ1-5, with D possibly TRBD1 on 5 matching bases. The sample taken for sequencing was PBMCs. This chain's CDR3 is CAALSPGSMRPQHF. In nucleotides, the CDR3 is TGTGCCGCCCTATCGCCAGGGTCAATGAGACCCCAGCATTTT.